Each of the 32 T cell receptor beta chains below was sequenced from the same sample in a study of blood T cell repertoires in COVID-19. The method was immunoSEQ multiplex PCR; TCRdb's version includes in-frame clones alone and lacks a portion of them. Seen here are 6,500 to 8,000 clones, more than 80% observed once, and the top ten hold roughly 9.7%. The sample comprised peripheral blood. These receptors were taken from a human donor with active COVID-19. The donor label of this sample is uncertain.

The rearrangement joins TRBV7-9 to TRBJ2-5; maybe TRBD2 (6 bases). The CDR3 has 13 amino acids. Germline V CDR1 and CDR2: SEHNR, FQNEAQ (reference sequence). V shed 7 bases and J shed 2 bases, with 11 bases lying between them. The CDR3 DNA follows: TGTGCCAGCACCGGAGGGCCACAAGAGACCCAGTACTTC. Protein: CASTGGPQETQYF.

This clone has more than one count but fewer than ten. This chain joins TRBV19 and TRBJ2-7; the match to TRBD1 covers 9 bases. J was trimmed by 7 bases and V by 4 bases; bases with no gene match: 8. Germline CDR1 and CDR2: LNHDA and SQIVND (reference sequence). The CDR3 consists of 14 residues. CDR3 nucleotide sequence: TGTGCCAGTAGTACAAAGGGGGGACAGGGTGAGCAGTACTTC. Translating gives CASSTKGGQGEQYF.

This chain's CDR3 is CASSHWKDRGTNGELFF. CDR3 nucleotides: TGTGCCAGCAGCCATTGGAAAGACAGGGGGACAAACGGGGAGCTGTTTTTT. This sequence joins TRBV3-1 (or the pseudogene TRBV3-2) and TRBJ2-2; 9 nucleotides agree with TRBD1. The CDR3 covers 17 residues. J was trimmed by 7 bases and V by 3 bases; bases with no gene match: 12. Germline CDR1 reads LGHDT; CDR2 reads YNNKEL (reference sequence).

The CDR3 is CASSFSGGYEQYF. CDR3 in DNA: TGTGCCAGCAGCTTTTCCGGGGGCTACGAGCAGTACTTC. The rearrangement joins TRBV11-3 to TRBJ2-7; tentative D call: TRBD2 (6 bases). Germline CDR1 reads SGHNT; CDR2 reads YENEEA. The CDR3 runs to 13 residues. Trimming cost V 3 bases and J 3 bases, with 9 bases left between them.

This chain uses TRBV4-1 with TRBJ2-4; maybe TRBD2 (6 bases). The germline V gene encodes CDR1 MGHRA and CDR2 YSYEKL. The CDR3 runs 14 residues. The germline V and J ends were trimmed by 3 bases and 1 base, with 7 bases remaining between them. In DNA, the CDR3 is TGCGCCAGCAGCCAGGAGGGGGCCAAAAACATTCAGTACTTC. This sequence encodes CASSQEGAKNIQYF.

The rearrangement links TRBV18 to TRBJ1-2; a possible D gene is TRBD1 (6 bases). V gave up 6 bases and J gave up 8 bases, with 22 bases separating them. This CDR3 has 15 residues. In germline, CDR1 is KGHSH, CDR2 LQKENI. The CDR3 DNA sequence: TGTGCCAGCTCGCCCCTGACAGGCGTAACGGACGGCTACACCTTC. It is translated as CASSPLTGVTDGYTF.

This clone was seen more than once but under ten times. The chain recombines TRBV4-2 with TRBJ2-2; TRBD2 agrees at 8 bases. The J segment lost 2 bases and the V segment lost 0 bases, leaving 5 bases of the junction unmatched. Germline CDR1 reads LGHNA; CDR2 reads YNFKEQ. The CDR3 contains 17 residues. The CDR3 region is CASSQDKAGGNTGELFF. In nucleotides, the CDR3 is TGTGCCAGCAGCCAAGATAAGGCGGGAGGAAACACCGGGGAGCTGTTTTTT.

The CDR3 nucleotides read TGTGCCTGGAGTGTGGCTAACAGGGGGCTGGGCCGCGGCAATCAGCCCCAGCATTTT. It translates to CAWSVANRGLGRGNQPQHF. V gene TRBV30 combines with J gene TRBJ1-5; 9 bases match TRBD1. The ends lost 0 bases at V and 2 bases at J; junction bases unmatched: 14. Looked up from germline, CDR1 is GTSNPN and CDR2 is SVGIG (reference sequence). The CDR3 sequence is 19 residues long.

V gene TRBV4-1 combines with J gene TRBJ1-1; D is uncertain. Germline CDR1 reads MGHRA; CDR2 reads YSYEKL. Trimming pared 1 base from V and 9 bases from J, leaving 6 bases between. The CDR3 has 11 residues. The CDR3 protein is CASSQVNQAFF. DNA of the CDR3: TGCGCCAGCAGCCAAGTTAATCAAGCTTTCTTT.

V usage is TRBV4-1 and J usage is TRBJ2-1; the match to TRBD2 covers 9 bases. Trimming removed 0 bases from V and 3 bases from J; junction bases left unmatched: 6. This CDR3 comprises 17 residues. Germline lookup yields CDR1 MGHRA and CDR2 YSYEKL. The CDR3 region has the DNA TGCGCCAGCAGCCAAGATGCGGCTAGCGGGAACTACAATGAGCAGTTCTTC. Protein: CASSQDAASGNYNEQFF.

The chain is built from TRBV6-1 and TRBJ1-2; weak D call: TRBD1 (5 bases). Germline assignment: CDR1 MNHNS and CDR2 SASEGT. V was cut by 6 bases and J by 4 bases, with 12 bases left in between. This CDR3 has 13 residues. Written as DNA, the CDR3 is TGTGCCAGCAGAAACGGGGGGTTCTATGGCTACACCTTC. This translates into CASRNGGFYGYTF.

V and J are TRBV2 and TRBJ2-5; no definite D call. This CDR3 region has 12 residues. CDR1 and CDR2 from the germline V gene are SNHLY and FYNNEI. The V end was cut by 6 bases, the J end by 5 bases, with 10 bases between. In DNA, the CDR3 is TGTGCCAGCAGGTGGTTGGAGGAGACCCAGTACTTC. Its protein product is CASRWLEETQYF.

The CDR3 protein is CATSRGPTVVGSGNTIYF. CDR3 DNA sequence: TGTGCCACCAGCAGAGGTCCCACCGTCGTCGGCTCTGGAAACACCATATATTTT. This sequence joins TRBV15 and TRBJ1-3; D ambiguous. Germline V gene lookup returns CDR1 LNHNV and CDR2 YYDKDF (reference sequence). The CDR3 sequence is 18 residues long. V was trimmed by 1 base and J by 0 bases, leaving 16 bases between them.

V is TRBV4-3 and J is TRBJ1-2, with a weak D call TRBD1 (5 bases). Germline CDR1 reads LGHNA; CDR2 reads YSLEER. V lost 4 bases and J lost 0, with 18 bases in between. This CDR3 is 17 amino acids long. CDR3 amino acids: CASSPSRGKGSNYGYTF. The CDR3 DNA sequence: TGCGCCAGCAGCCCGTCAAGGGGAAAGGGGTCTAACTATGGCTACACCTTC.

The chain combines TRBV24-1 with TRBJ2-3, with D maybe TRBD1 (5 bases). V was clipped by 4 bases and J by 3 bases, with 19 bases between them. Per the germline V gene, CDR1 is KGHDR and CDR2 is SFDVKD. CDR3 length equals 17 residues. DNA for the CDR3: TGTGCCACCAGTGACTCAACAGGATCGGATAGGACAGATACGCAGTATTTT. Amino acids: CATSDSTGSDRTDTQYF.

This chain connects TRBV10-3 to TRBJ2-7; TRBD1 matches at 12 bases. The CDR3 has 14 residues. The J segment lost 6 bases and the V segment lost 6 bases, leaving 6 bases of the junction unmatched. In germline, CDR1 is ENHRY, CDR2 SYGVKD. DNA of the CDR3: TGTGCCATCAGACCGGGACAGGGGGCTTCCGAGCAGTACTTC. Amino acids: CAIRPGQGASEQYF.

The chain employs TRBV7-9 and TRBJ2-2, with D unclear. V was shortened by 1 base and J by 2 bases, with 8 bases between the two germline ends. This CDR3 is 15 amino acids long. The germline V gene encodes CDR1 SEHNR and CDR2 FQNEAQ (reference sequence). This chain's CDR3 is CASSLGQVNTGELFF. In nucleotides, the CDR3 is TGTGCCAGCAGCTTAGGGCAGGTTAACACCGGGGAGCTGTTTTTT.

V gene TRBV6-2 or TRBV6-3 combines with J gene TRBJ1-5; 7 nucleotides agree with TRBD1. CDR1 is MNHEY, CDR2 SVGEGT, per germline. V was pared by 4 bases and J by 2 bases, with 8 bases of the junction left unmatched. The CDR3 loop spans 16 amino acids. In DNA, the CDR3 is TGTGCCAGCAGTTCAGGTGACAGGGTGGGCAATCAGCCCCAGCATTTT. It codes for CASSSGDRVGNQPQHF.

The chain is built from TRBV27 and TRBJ1-5, with D perhaps matching TRBD1 (6 bases). There are 16 residues in the CDR3. Germline CDR1 and CDR2: MNHEY and SMNVEV (reference sequence). V was clipped by 3 bases and J by 0 bases, with 12 bases between them. CDR3 coding DNA: TGTGCCAGCAGTTTGGCTGGGGGCCTTAGCAATCAGCCCCAGCATTTT. It codes for CASSLAGGLSNQPQHF.

The chain recombines TRBV2 with TRBJ2-7; D perhaps matches TRBD2 (6 bases). Per germline, CDR1 SNHLY and CDR2 FYNNEI. The V and J ends lost 8 bases and 3 bases respectively, with 20 bases between them. CDR3 length equals 15 residues. CDR3 residues: CASAPQGGPGYEQYF. Here the CDR3 DNA reads TGTGCCAGCGCCCCCCAAGGAGGGCCAGGCTACGAGCAGTACTTC.

J is TRBJ1-1 and V is TRBV5-8; 8 nucleotides align to TRBD1. Per the germline V gene, CDR1 is SGHTS and CDR2 is YDEGEE. The V segment lost 4 bases and the J segment 10 bases; nucleotides outside the gene matches: 12. The CDR3 extends over 14 amino acids. The CDR3 loop is CASSLLGTGSRAFF. The CDR3 nucleotides are TGTGCCAGCAGCCTGCTCGGGACAGGCTCTCGAGCTTTCTTT.

J is TRBJ2-1 and V is TRBV4-3; TRBD2 aligns across 11 bases. This CDR3 spans 18 amino acids. Germline V gives CDR1 LGHNA, CDR2 YSLEER. After removal of 0 bases from V and 7 bases from J, the junction contained 11 bases not matched to a gene. The CDR3 DNA sequence: TGCGCCAGCAGCCAAGAGGAGGGTAGCGGGGGGGCATGGAATGAGCAGTTCTTC. Translating it yields CASSQEEGSGGAWNEQFF.

V is TRBV6-2 or TRBV6-3 and J is TRBJ2-1, with 7 bases aligning to TRBD1. V lost 3 bases and J lost 4; bases outside the gene matches: 6. Germline V gives CDR1 MNHEY, CDR2 SVGEGT. The CDR3 is 15 amino acids. The CDR3 bases are TGTGCCAGCAGTTATAGGCAGGGGGATTACAATGAGCAGTTCTTC. This translates into CASSYRQGDYNEQFF.

J is TRBJ2-5 and V is TRBV29-1, with D perhaps TRBD2 (5 bases). CDR3 length: 13 residues. Germline-derived CDR1 and CDR2 are SQVTM and ANQGSEA. V lost 5 bases and J lost 5, with 15 bases in between. DNA of the CDR3: TGCAGCGTTCGAGAGGGAAGCTGGGAGACCCAGTACTTC. As protein: CSVREGSWETQYF.

This clone is a singleton in its sample. The CDR3 sequence: CSVECREAADTQYF. The DNA for the CDR3 is TGCAGCGTTGAGTGCAGGGAAGCAGCAGATACGCAGTATTTT. This chain connects TRBV29-1 to TRBJ2-3, with a possible D match to TRBD1 (5 bases). Germline V lookup: CDR1 SQVTM, CDR2 ANQGSEA. This CDR3 has 14 amino acids. V shed 3 bases and J shed 4 bases, with 14 bases lying between them.

The chain carries TRBV4-2 and TRBJ2-5; TRBD2 agrees at 11 bases. CDR1 is LGHNA and CDR2 is YNFKEQ in the germline V gene. The J segment lost 2 bases and the V segment lost 4 bases, leaving 9 bases of the junction unmatched. The CDR3 has 17 amino acids. CDR3 DNA: TGTGCCAGCAGCCGAGAGTGGGCTAGCGGGAGGCAAGAGACCCAGTACTTC. Protein sequence: CASSREWASGRQETQYF.

The chain employs TRBV6-1 and TRBJ2-1, with 8 bases identical to TRBD2. Per germline, CDR1 MNHNS and CDR2 SASEGT. V lost 2 bases to trimming and J lost 8 bases; unmatched junction nucleotides: 8. The CDR3 consists of 15 residues. As DNA, the CDR3 is TGTGCCAGCAGTGAATTCGGGACTAGTGTCCATGAGCAGTTCTTC. It codes for CASSEFGTSVHEQFF.

The chain links TRBV29-1 to TRBJ2-1, with 9 positions matching TRBD1. From germline, CDR1 is SQVTM and CDR2 ANQGSEA. The CDR3 covers 14 residues. With 7 bases clipped from V and 3 bases from J, the junction kept 7 bases outside the gene matches. CDR3 region: CSGRQGDRYNEQFF. Here the CDR3 DNA reads TGCAGCGGCCGACAGGGGGACCGCTACAATGAGCAGTTCTTC.

This clone appeared a single time. The chain employs TRBV6-5 and TRBJ2-7, with 12 bases that match TRBD2. With V trimmed by 10 bases and J by 4 bases, 2 bases remained unmatched. The CDR3 loop spans 12 amino acids. Germline assignment: CDR1 MNHEY and CDR2 SVGAGI. CDR3 nucleotide sequence: TGTGCCACCGGACTAGCGGGATACGAGCAGTACTTC. It codes for CATGLAGYEQYF.

The chain has TRBV18 and TRBJ2-7; 7 nucleotides agree with TRBD2. This CDR3 is built from 14 residues. Germline assignment: CDR1 KGHSH and CDR2 LQKENI. Losses at the gene ends were 3 bases for V and 5 bases for J; bases not matched to a gene: 7. Here the CDR3 DNA reads TGTGCCAGCTCACCGGGGACTATGAACGACGAGCAGTACTTC. Protein: CASSPGTMNDEQYF.

This chain links TRBV10-3 with TRBJ2-4, with D perhaps TRBD2 (6 bases). Germline V CDR1 and CDR2: ENHRY, SYGVKD. The CDR3 contains 17 residues. V dropped 0 bases and J dropped 7 bases, with 19 bases sitting between them. This chain's CDR3 is CAISESLKWSAGNIQYF. CDR3 sequence (DNA): TGTGCCATCAGTGAGTCCCTGAAGTGGAGCGCGGGGAACATTCAGTACTTC.

The rearrangement uses TRBV5-4 and TRBJ2-1, with D perhaps TRBD2 (5 bases). Trimming left V 1 base short and J 2 bases short, with 10 bases between. CDR3 length equals 15 residues. Germline CDR1 and CDR2: SGHNT and YYREEE (reference sequence). DNA of the CDR3: TGTGCCAGCAGCTTGCGAAACGGGGCCTACAATGAGCAGTTCTTC. Its protein is CASSLRNGAYNEQFF.